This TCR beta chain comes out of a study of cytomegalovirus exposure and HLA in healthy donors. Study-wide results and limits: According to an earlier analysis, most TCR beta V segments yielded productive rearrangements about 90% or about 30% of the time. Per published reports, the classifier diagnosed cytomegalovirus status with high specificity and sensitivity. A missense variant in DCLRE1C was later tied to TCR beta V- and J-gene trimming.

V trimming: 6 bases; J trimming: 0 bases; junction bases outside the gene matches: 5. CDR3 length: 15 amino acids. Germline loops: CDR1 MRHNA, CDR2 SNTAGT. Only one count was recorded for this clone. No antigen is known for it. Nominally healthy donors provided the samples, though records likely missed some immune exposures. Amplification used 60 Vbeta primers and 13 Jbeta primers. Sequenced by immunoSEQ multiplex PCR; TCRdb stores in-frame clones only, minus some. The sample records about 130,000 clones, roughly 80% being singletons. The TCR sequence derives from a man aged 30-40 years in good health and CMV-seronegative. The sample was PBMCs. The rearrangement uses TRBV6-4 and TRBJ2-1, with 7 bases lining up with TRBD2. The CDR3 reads CASRRDYNSYNEQFF. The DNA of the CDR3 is TGTGCCAGCAGAAGGGACTACAACTCCTACAATGAGCAGTTCTTC.